The clone carrying this TCR beta chain appeared once. Clones were read by immunoSEQ multiplex PCR, and TCRdb kept only the in-frame ones, dropping some. The sample shows approximately 21,000 clones, about 45% of them seen only once. The sample belongs to a study of graft-versus-host responses after intestinal transplantation. Irradiated, violet-dye-labeled stimulators (roughly 200,000) were plated alongside roughly 200,000 CFSE-labeled responders. Sorting after the reaction isolated proliferating CFSE-low CD3+CD4+ and CD3+CD8+ responders. From germline, CDR1 is LGHNA and CDR2 YNFKEQ. V was cut by 0 bases and J by 4 bases, with 9 bases left in between. This CDR3 contains 14 residues.

The chain employs TRBV4-2 and TRBJ2-5; perhaps TRBD1 as D (5 bases). This sequence was found in a human patient who was an organ donor for intestinal transplantation. The sequencing here drew on alloreactive CD8+ T cells from a mixed lymphocyte reaction culture, taken before transplantation. Documented subset: CFSE-low proliferating T cells sorted from roughly six-day pre-transplant mixed lymphocyte reaction (GvH or HvG direction). The DNA for the CDR3 is TGTGCCAGCAGCCAAGAACAGGATCGAGAGACCCAGTACTTC. This encodes CASSQEQDRETQYF.